This T cell receptor (beta chain) comes out of a study of T cell changes during pregnancy in multiple sclerosis. Assay: immunoSEQ multiplex PCR; the TCRdb copy retains only in-frame clones and omits some. The sample has about 52,000 clones, roughly 92% seen once. Sequencing used CD4+ T cells from peripheral blood mononuclear cells, obtained in the third trimester of pregnancy. The clonotype was recovered from a female donor with multiple sclerosis, enrolled in a pregnancy study.

The chain's CDR3 is CASSQKLPQEDTEAFF. CDR3 bases: TGTGCCAGCAGCCAAAAACTGCCCCAGGAGGACACTGAAGCTTTCTTT. This chain uses TRBV14 with TRBJ1-1, with D unclear. The germline V gene encodes CDR1 SGHDN and CDR2 FVKESK. V was shortened by 2 bases and J by 3 bases, with 16 bases between the two germline ends. There are 16 residues in the CDR3.